The 25 T cell receptor beta chains reported below all come from one sample, sequenced in a study of shared clonotypes between healthy human individuals. CD45RO-negative CD8 cells positively selected for CCR7 made up the naive population, which excluded terminally differentiated effector memory CD45RA+ cells. The table came from immunoSEQ multiplex PCR; TCRdb's copy has only in-frame clones and leaves some out. The repertoire holds around 2.1 million clones, with about 93% as singletons. Sequencing was carried out using naive CD8+ T cells from PBMCs. These receptors all come from a man between 18 and 35 years old in good health. Some clones in this sample may be carry-over from other donors' samples.

The CDR3 nucleotides read TGTGCCATCAGTTGGGCTAGCGCGAACACCGGGGAGCTGTTTTTT. The encoded protein is CAISWASANTGELFF. The V call is TRBV10-3, the J call TRBJ2-2, with D possibly matching TRBD2 (6 bases). V was pared by 5 bases and J by 0 bases, with 10 bases between. This CDR3 contains 15 residues. Germline assignment: CDR1 ENHRY and CDR2 SYGVKD.

J is TRBJ2-2 and V is TRBV5-1; TRBD2 agrees at 13 bases. The CDR3 has 17 residues. The V segment lost 4 bases and the J segment 4 bases; nucleotides outside the gene matches: 7. Germline V gives CDR1 SGHRS, CDR2 YFSETQ. The CDR3 nucleotides read TGCGCCAGCAGCCCCCCGGGACTAGCGGGACCCACCGGGGAGCTGTTTTTT. Its translation is CASSPPGLAGPTGELFF.

The chain has TRBV19 and TRBJ2-7; a weak D match, TRBD2 (6 bases). Germline assignment: CDR1 LNHDA and CDR2 SQIVND (reference sequence). The CDR3 sequence is 13 residues long. V lost 3 bases and J lost 3, with 9 bases in between. In DNA, the CDR3 is TGTGCCAGTAGTATGTTTAGCGGCTACGAGCAGTACTTC. Translating gives CASSMFSGYEQYF.

This chain connects TRBV4-2 to TRBJ2-7; D might be TRBD2 (6 bases). CDR1 and CDR2 (germline): LGHNA, YNFKEQ. V shed 4 bases and J shed 4 bases, with 17 bases lying between them. The CDR3 spans 15 residues. CDR3: CASSPTGQGGYEQYF. Written as DNA, the CDR3 is TGTGCCAGCAGCCCAACTGGGCAGGGAGGATACGAGCAGTACTTC.

The rearrangement uses TRBV7-9 and TRBJ2-5; TRBD1 matches 9 bases. Trimming removed 8 bases from V and 7 bases from J; junction bases left unmatched: 14. The germline V gene has CDR1 SEHNR and CDR2 FQNEAQ (reference sequence). The CDR3 sequence is 15 residues long. The CDR3 here is CASEGQGQPRGTQYF. The CDR3, as DNA: TGTGCCAGCGAAGGACAGGGGCAACCTAGAGGGACCCAGTACTTC. Supplemented by reference TRBV7-9 and TRBJ2-5, the full variable domain reads DTGVSQNPRHKITKRGQNVTFRCDPISEHNRLYWYRQTLGQGPEFLTYFQNEAQLEKSRLLSDRFSAERPKGSFSTLEIQRTEQGDSAMYLCASEGQGQPRGTQYFGPGTRLLVL.

The chain recombines TRBV4-3 with TRBJ1-2; TRBD1 agrees at 10 bases. The germline CDR1 and CDR2 sequences are LGHNA and YSLEER. Losses at the gene ends were 2 bases for V and 8 bases for J; bases not matched to a gene: 5. The CDR3 runs to 14 residues. The CDR3 coding sequence is TGCGCCAGCAGCCAAATAGGACAGGGGGAAGGCTACACCTTC. Protein product: CASSQIGQGEGYTF.

The rearrangement links TRBV7-9 to TRBJ2-7; D is uncertain. This CDR3 region has 14 residues. Per the germline V gene, CDR1 is SEHNR and CDR2 is FQNEAQ (reference sequence). The V end lost 2 bases, the J end lost 0 bases, and 8 bases lay between the germline ends. CDR3 sequence: CASSLFESSYEQYF. The CDR3 DNA reads as TGTGCCAGCAGCTTATTTGAGAGCTCCTACGAGCAGTACTTC.

The chain has TRBV27 and TRBJ1-2; 7 nucleotides line up with TRBD1. V lost 6 bases and J lost 4; bases outside the gene matches: 14. CDR1 is MNHEY and CDR2 is SMNVEV in the germline V gene (reference sequence). The length of the CDR3 is 16 residues. The CDR3 reads CASRPTQTGNGYGYTF. The CDR3 DNA reads as TGTGCCAGCAGACCAACCCAGACAGGGAATGGCTATGGCTACACCTTC.

The chain joins TRBV5-6 to TRBJ2-7; D is uncertain. This CDR3 has 16 residues. The V gene lost 0 bases and the J gene lost 2 bases, with 15 bases spanning the gap. Germline CDR1 and CDR2: SGHDT and YYEEEE. The CDR3 here is CASSLGASPTAYEQYF. In nucleotides, the CDR3 is TGTGCCAGCAGCTTGGGGGCGAGCCCGACCGCCTACGAGCAGTACTTC.

The V gene is TRBV19, the J gene TRBJ2-5, with 11 bases lining up with TRBD1. This CDR3 comprises 15 residues. CDR1 is LNHDA, CDR2 SQIVND, per germline (reference sequence). V shed 5 bases, J shed 4 bases, and the junction held 6 bases outside the gene matches. This chain's CDR3 is CASSPEDRGRETQYF. In DNA, the CDR3 is TGTGCCAGTAGTCCCGAGGACAGGGGGCGAGAGACCCAGTACTTC.

The chain couples TRBV7-2 to TRBJ1-4; the D is unclear. Trimming removed 5 bases at V and 12 bases at J, with 13 bases between. The CDR3 consists of 12 residues. Germline values: CDR1 SGHTA, CDR2 FQGNSA. CDR3 DNA: TGTGCCAGCAGCCCCCGATCCCGGGAACTGTTTTTT. This gives the protein CASSPRSRELFF.

The V and J genes are TRBV27 and TRBJ2-7; tentatively, D is TRBD2 (5 bases). CDR3 length: 14 amino acids. Germline V gene lookup returns CDR1 MNHEY and CDR2 SMNVEV (reference sequence). Deletions cut 3 bases from V and 3 bases from J, with 12 bases between. CDR3 protein: CASSLRAPYYEQYF. The CDR3 region has the DNA TGTGCCAGCAGTTTGAGGGCTCCCTACTACGAGCAGTACTTC.

The chain couples TRBV2 to TRBJ1-2; D unresolved. Trimming cost V 0 bases and J 7 bases, with 6 bases left between them. Looked up from germline, CDR1 is SNHLY and CDR2 is FYNNEI. This CDR3 spans 12 amino acids. CDR3 bases: TGTGCCAGCAGTGAAGCGCTCGGTGGCTACACCTTC. Its protein product is CASSEALGGYTF.

The chain couples TRBV7-9 to TRBJ1-2, with D perhaps matching TRBD1 (6 bases). The CDR3 consists of 14 residues. CDR1 and CDR2 from the germline V gene are SEHNR and FQNEAQ (reference sequence). With 4 bases removed from V and 5 bases from J, the gap between germline ends came to 14 bases. CDR3 amino acids: CASSSYRAGYGYTF. The CDR3 DNA sequence: TGTGCCAGCAGCTCGTACAGGGCGGGATATGGCTACACCTTC.

This chain links TRBV29-1 with TRBJ1-2, with TRBD1 matching 7 bases. Germline values: CDR1 SQVTM, CDR2 ANQGSEA. Trimming took 8 bases from V and 4 from J; bases not matched to a gene: 19. CDR3 length: 16 amino acids. In DNA form, the CDR3 reads TGCAGCTTCCGTCGGTCCTCAGGGGGTTTAGGCTATGGCTACACCTTC. Translation gives CSFRRSSGGLGYGYTF. Filled out from reference TRBV29-1 and TRBJ1-2, the complete variable domain reads SAVISQKPSRDICQRGTSLTIQCQVDSQVTMMFWYRQQPGQSLTLIATANQGSEATYESGFVIDKFPISRPNLTFSTLTVSNMSPEDSSIYLCSFRRSSGGLGYGYTFGSGTRLTVV.

The chain employs TRBV13 and TRBJ1-1; D perhaps matches TRBD1 (5 bases). Germline loops: CDR1 PRHDT, CDR2 FYEKMQ (reference sequence). The CDR3 contains 15 residues. V lost 5 bases and J 3 bases, leaving 16 bases between the germline ends. The CDR3 sequence is CASSPRGTGDTEAFF. In DNA, the CDR3 is TGTGCCAGCAGCCCCCGAGGGACCGGAGACACTGAAGCTTTCTTT.

The rearrangement joins TRBV7-9 to TRBJ2-5; D uncertain. CDR1 is SEHNR and CDR2 is FQNEAQ in the germline V gene (reference sequence). The V gene lost 1 base and the J gene lost 5 bases, with 14 bases spanning the gap. This CDR3 contains 15 residues. This CDR3 is CASSLVVGSRETQYF. DNA of the CDR3: TGTGCCAGCAGCTTAGTTGTGGGGTCCAGGGAGACCCAGTACTTC. The whole variable domain, remainder taken from reference TRBV7-9 and TRBJ2-5, is DTGVSQNPRHKITKRGQNVTFRCDPISEHNRLYWYRQTLGQGPEFLTYFQNEAQLEKSRLLSDRFSAERPKGSFSTLEIQRTEQGDSAMYLCASSLVVGSRETQYFGPGTRLLVL.

This chain uses TRBV27 with TRBJ2-1; tentatively, D is TRBD2 (6 bases). Trimming removed 5 bases from V and 4 bases from J, with 18 bases in between. Germline V lookup: CDR1 MNHEY, CDR2 SMNVEV (reference sequence). CDR3 length equals 16 residues. The CDR3 loop is CASSAKRANKYNEQFF. The DNA for the CDR3 is TGTGCCAGCAGTGCCAAGCGGGCGAATAAATACAATGAGCAGTTCTTC.

The rearrangement uses TRBV28 and TRBJ2-2; D call uncertain. There are 13 residues in the CDR3. CDR1 is MDHEN and CDR2 is SYDVKM in the germline V gene. The V and J ends lost 6 bases and 5 bases respectively, with 10 bases between them. The CDR3 is CASSFTDTGELFF. CDR3 in DNA: TGTGCCAGCAGCTTCACAGATACCGGGGAGCTGTTTTTT.

The chain carries TRBV27 and TRBJ2-3; 9 bases agree with TRBD2. Germline V gene lookup returns CDR1 MNHEY and CDR2 SMNVEV (reference sequence). The length of the CDR3 is 18 residues. The trim removed 0 bases at V and 4 bases at J, leaving 11 bases unmatched. CDR3 region: CASSLSRVAGAGPDTQYF. CDR3 nucleotides: TGTGCCAGCAGTTTATCCCGCGTAGCGGGAGCTGGGCCAGATACGCAGTATTTT.

The chain employs TRBV10-3 and TRBJ1-4, with 10 bases identical to TRBD1. The CDR3 consists of 14 residues. The V and J ends lost 10 bases and 2 bases, in that order; junction bases with no gene match: 4. Germline values: CDR1 ENHRY, CDR2 SYGVKD. DNA for the CDR3: TGTGCCACCAAGACAGGGGGCACTAATGAAAAACTGTTTTTT. It yields the protein CATKTGGTNEKLFF.

This clone was seen only once. The rearrangement joins TRBV5-4 to TRBJ1-1, with unresolved D. V lost 5 bases and J 8 bases, leaving 10 bases between the germline ends. The CDR3 runs 11 residues. Germline V gene sequence: CDR1 SGHNT, CDR2 YYREEE (reference sequence). The CDR3 protein is CASRAGIEAFF. CDR3 DNA: TGTGCCAGCAGGGCCGGGATCGAAGCTTTCTTT.

V usage is TRBV29-1 and J usage is TRBJ2-1; 7 positions agree with TRBD1. Per germline, CDR1 SQVTM and CDR2 ANQGSEA. The ends lost 4 bases at V and 3 bases at J; junction bases unmatched: 3. This CDR3 spans 13 amino acids. The CDR3 loop is CSVGQGDYNEQFF. DNA of the CDR3: TGCAGCGTTGGACAGGGAGACTACAATGAGCAGTTCTTC.

J is TRBJ2-6 and V is TRBV19; D unclear. The V and J ends lost 10 bases and 0 bases respectively, with 16 bases between them. The germline V gene encodes CDR1 LNHDA and CDR2 SQIVND (reference sequence). The length of the CDR3 is 16 residues. The CDR3, as DNA: TGTGCCACTAAGGCTTACCCTAGCTCTGGGGCCAACGTCCTGACTTTC. It specifies CATKAYPSSGANVLTF.

The chain is built from TRBV27 and TRBJ2-2; TRBD2 matches at 7 bases. After removal of 1 base from V and 4 bases from J, the junction contained 6 bases not matched to a gene. Germline V gene sequence: CDR1 MNHEY, CDR2 SMNVEV (reference sequence). This CDR3 comprises 16 residues. CDR3 nucleotide sequence: TGTGCCAGCAGTTTATTTTCCCCGGGGGGCACCGGGGAGCTGTTTTTT. It is translated as CASSLFSPGGTGELFF.